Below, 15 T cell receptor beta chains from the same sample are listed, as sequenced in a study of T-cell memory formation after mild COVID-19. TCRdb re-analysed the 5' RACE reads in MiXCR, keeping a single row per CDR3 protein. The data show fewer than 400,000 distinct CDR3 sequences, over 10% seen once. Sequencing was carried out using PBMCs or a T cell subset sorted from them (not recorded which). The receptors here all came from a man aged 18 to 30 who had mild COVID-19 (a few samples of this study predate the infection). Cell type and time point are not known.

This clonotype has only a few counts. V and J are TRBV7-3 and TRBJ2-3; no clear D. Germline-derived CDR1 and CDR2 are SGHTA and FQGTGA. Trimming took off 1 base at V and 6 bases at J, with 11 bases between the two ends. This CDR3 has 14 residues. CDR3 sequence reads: CASSLIPRGDTQYF. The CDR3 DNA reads TGTGCCAGCAGCTTAATCCCCAGAGGCGATACGCAGTATTTT.

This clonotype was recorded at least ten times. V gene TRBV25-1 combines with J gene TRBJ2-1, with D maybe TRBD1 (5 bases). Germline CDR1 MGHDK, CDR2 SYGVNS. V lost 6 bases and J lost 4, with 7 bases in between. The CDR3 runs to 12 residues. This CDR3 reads CASRDRYNEQFF. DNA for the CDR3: TGTGCCAGCAGAGACAGATACAATGAGCAGTTCTTC.

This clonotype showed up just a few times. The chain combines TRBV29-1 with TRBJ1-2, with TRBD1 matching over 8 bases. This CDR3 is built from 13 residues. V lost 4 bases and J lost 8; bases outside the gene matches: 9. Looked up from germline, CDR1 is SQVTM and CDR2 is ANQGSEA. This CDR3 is CSVALDRAGGYTF. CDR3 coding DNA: TGCAGCGTTGCTTTGGACAGGGCGGGAGGCTACACCTTC.

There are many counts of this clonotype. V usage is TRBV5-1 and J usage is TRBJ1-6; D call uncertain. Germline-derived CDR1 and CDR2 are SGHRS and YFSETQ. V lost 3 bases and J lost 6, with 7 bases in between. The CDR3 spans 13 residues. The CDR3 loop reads CASSSEINSPLHF. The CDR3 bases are TGCGCCAGCAGCTCTGAAATTAATTCACCCCTCCACTTT.

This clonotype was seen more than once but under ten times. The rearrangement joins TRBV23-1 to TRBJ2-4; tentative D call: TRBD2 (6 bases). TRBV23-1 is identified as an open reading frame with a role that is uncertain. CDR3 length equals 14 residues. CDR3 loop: CAHGGSGAKNIQYF. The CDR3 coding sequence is TGCGCACACGGAGGGTCGGGAGCCAAAAACATTCAGTACTTC.

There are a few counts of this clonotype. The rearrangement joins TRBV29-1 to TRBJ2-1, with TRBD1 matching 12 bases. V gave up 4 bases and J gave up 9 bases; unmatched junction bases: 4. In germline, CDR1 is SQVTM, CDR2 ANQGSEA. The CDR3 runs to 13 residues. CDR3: CSVAGTGGREQFF. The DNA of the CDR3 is TGCAGCGTTGCGGGGACAGGGGGCCGTGAGCAGTTCTTC.

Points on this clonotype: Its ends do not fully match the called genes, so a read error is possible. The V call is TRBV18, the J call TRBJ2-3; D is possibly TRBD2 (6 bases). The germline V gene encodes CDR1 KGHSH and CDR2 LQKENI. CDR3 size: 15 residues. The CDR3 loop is CASSPLSGTTDTQYF. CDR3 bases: TGTGCCAGCTCGCCACTTTCCGGGACTACAGATACGCAGTATTTT. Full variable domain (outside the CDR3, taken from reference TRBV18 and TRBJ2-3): NAGVMQNPRHLVRRRGQEARLRCSPMKGHSHVYWYRQLPEEGLKFMVYLQKENIIDESGMPKERFSAEFPKEGPSILRIQQVVRGDSAAYFCASSPLSGTTDTQYFGPGTRLTVL.

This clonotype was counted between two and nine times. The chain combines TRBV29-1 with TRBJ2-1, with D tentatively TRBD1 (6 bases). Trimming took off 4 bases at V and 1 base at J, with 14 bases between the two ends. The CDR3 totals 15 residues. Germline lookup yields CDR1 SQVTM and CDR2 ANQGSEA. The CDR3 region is CSVVLPGQSYNEQFF. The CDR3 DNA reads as TGCAGCGTTGTTCTTCCGGGACAATCCTACAATGAGCAGTTCTTC.

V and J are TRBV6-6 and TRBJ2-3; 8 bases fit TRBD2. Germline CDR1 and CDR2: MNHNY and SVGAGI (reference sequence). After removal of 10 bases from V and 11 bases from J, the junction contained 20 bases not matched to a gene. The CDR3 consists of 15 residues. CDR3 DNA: TGTGCCACACAGACTAGCGAGGGGGGCATAGAGGGGCAGTATTTT. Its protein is CATQTSEGGIEGQYF.

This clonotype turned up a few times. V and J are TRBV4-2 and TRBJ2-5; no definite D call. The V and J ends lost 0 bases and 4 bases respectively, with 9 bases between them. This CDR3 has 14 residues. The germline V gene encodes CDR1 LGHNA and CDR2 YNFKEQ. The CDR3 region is CASSQEPLGETQYF. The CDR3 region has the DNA TGTGCCAGCAGCCAAGAGCCCTTGGGAGAGACCCAGTACTTC.

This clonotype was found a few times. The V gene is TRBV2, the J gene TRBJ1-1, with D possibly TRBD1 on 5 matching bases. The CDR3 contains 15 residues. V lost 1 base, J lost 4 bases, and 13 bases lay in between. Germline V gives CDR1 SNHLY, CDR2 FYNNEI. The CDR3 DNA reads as TGTGCCAGCAGTGAAGTGCCGGGGCTAGGCACTGAAGCTTTCTTT. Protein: CASSEVPGLGTEAFF. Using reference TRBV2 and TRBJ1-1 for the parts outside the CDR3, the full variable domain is EPEVTQTPSHQVTQMGQEVILRCVPISNHLYFYWYRQILGQKVEFLVSFYNNEISEKSEIFDDQFSVERPDGSNFTLKIRSTKLEDSAMYFCASSEVPGLGTEAFFGQGTRLTVV.

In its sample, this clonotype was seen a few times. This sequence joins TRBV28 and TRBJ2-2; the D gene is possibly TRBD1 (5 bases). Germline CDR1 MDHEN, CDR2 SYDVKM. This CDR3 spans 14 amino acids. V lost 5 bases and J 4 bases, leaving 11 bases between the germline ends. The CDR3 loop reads CASSAYRTTGELFF. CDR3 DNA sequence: TGTGCCAGCAGTGCCTACAGGACCACCGGGGAGCTGTTTTTT.

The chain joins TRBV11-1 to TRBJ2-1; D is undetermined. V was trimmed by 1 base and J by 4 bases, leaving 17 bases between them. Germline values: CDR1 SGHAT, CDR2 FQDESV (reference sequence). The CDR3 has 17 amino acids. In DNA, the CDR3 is TGTGCCAGCAGCTTAGATTTTCCAACAGAGTCATACAATGAGCAGTTCTTC. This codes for CASSLDFPTESYNEQFF. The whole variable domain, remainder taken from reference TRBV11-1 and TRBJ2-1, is EAEVAQSPRYKITEKSQAVAFWCDPISGHATLYWYRQILGQGPELLVQFQDESVVDDSQLPKDRFSAERLKGVDSTLKIQPAELGDSAMYLCASSLDFPTESYNEQFFGPGTRLTVL.

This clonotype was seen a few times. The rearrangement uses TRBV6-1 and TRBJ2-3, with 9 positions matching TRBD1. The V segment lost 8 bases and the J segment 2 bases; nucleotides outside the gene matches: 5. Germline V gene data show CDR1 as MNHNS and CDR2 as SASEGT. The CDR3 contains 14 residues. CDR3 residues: CASPGTGHTDTQYF. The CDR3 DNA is TGTGCCAGCCCGGGGACAGGGCACACAGATACGCAGTATTTT.

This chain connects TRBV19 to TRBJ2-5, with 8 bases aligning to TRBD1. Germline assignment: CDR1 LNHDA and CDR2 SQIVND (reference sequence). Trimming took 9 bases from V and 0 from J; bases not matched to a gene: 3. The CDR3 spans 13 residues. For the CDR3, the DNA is TGTGCCAGCGGACAGGGTTACCAAGAGACCCAGTACTTC. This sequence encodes CASGQGYQETQYF.